This T cell receptor (beta chain) was obtained from a study of blood T cell repertoires in COVID-19. Whole-study context: Spain, Italy and the United States supplied samples that represented acute and convalescent COVID-19.

Authors' data handling: From reference gene primer amplification, estimates of nucleated cell counts were derived. Assay: immunoSEQ multiplex PCR; the TCRdb copy retains only in-frame clones and omits some. V and J calls and clone size are as listed in that table; D and trimming were resolved from the DNA. The table lists 130,000 to 150,000 clones, roughly nine tenths of them singletons, with around 1.6% in the top ten. Sequenced sample: peripheral blood. The clonotype originates from a human donor in a cohort sampled during active COVID-19.

The CDR3, as DNA: TGTGCCAGCAGAGGAACGGGTAGCAATCAGCCCCAGCATTTT. Amino acids: CASRGTGSNQPQHF. The chain couples TRBV2 to TRBJ1-5, with D uncertain. From germline, CDR1 is SNHLY and CDR2 FYNNEI. Trimming pared 6 bases from V and 0 bases from J, leaving 9 bases between. The CDR3 runs 14 residues.